The 18 T cell receptor beta chains below all came from one sample that was sequenced in a study of cytomegalovirus exposure and HLA in healthy donors. Primers included in the PCR were 60 Vbeta and 13 Jbeta primers. TCRdb's copy holds only in-frame clones and misses some; the assay was immunoSEQ multiplex PCR. The table includes 140,000 or so clones, roughly three quarters detected once. The sequencing input was PBMCs. These receptors all come from a woman aged 40 to 50 in good health and CMV-seronegative.

The V gene is TRBV6-1, the J gene TRBJ2-3; 11 bases align to TRBD1. Germline assignment: CDR1 MNHNS and CDR2 SASEGT. J gave up 2 bases and V 4 bases, and 8 bases lay outside the gene matches. The CDR3 totals 17 residues. The CDR3 loop is CASSGQGTGGSTDTQYF. The CDR3 nucleotides read TGTGCCAGCAGTGGCCAGGGGACAGGGGGATCCACAGATACGCAGTATTTT.

This chain links TRBV27 with TRBJ1-1; D gene ambiguous. Looked up from germline, CDR1 is MNHEY and CDR2 is SMNVEV (reference sequence). This CDR3 has 13 amino acids. V was trimmed by 1 base and J by 3 bases, leaving 6 bases between them. This CDR3 reads CASSLLRDTEAFF. The CDR3 DNA reads TGTGCCAGCAGTTTATTGAGGGACACTGAAGCTTTCTTT.

The chain is built from TRBV6-1 and TRBJ2-5, with a tentative D call TRBD2 (6 bases). Per the germline V gene, CDR1 is MNHNS and CDR2 is SASEGT. This CDR3 region has 16 residues. Trimming pared 2 bases from V and 1 base from J, leaving 14 bases between. The CDR3 sequence is CASSEFVRGGQETQYF. CDR3 coding DNA: TGTGCCAGCAGTGAATTCGTGAGGGGAGGCCAAGAGACCCAGTACTTC.

This sequence joins TRBV5-1 and TRBJ2-7; 7 positions agree with TRBD1. V shed 4 bases and J 1 base; nucleotides not matched to a gene: 8. CDR1 and CDR2 from the germline V gene are SGHRS and YFSETQ. The CDR3 is made up of 15 amino acids. The CDR3 reads CASSPGRTGSYEQYF. The CDR3 bases are TGCGCCAGCAGCCCTGGCCGGACAGGTTCCTACGAGCAGTACTTC.

V is TRBV28 and J is TRBJ1-5; D ambiguous. Germline CDR1 and CDR2: MDHEN and SYDVKM. Trimming took 2 bases from V and 4 from J, leaving 18 bases between them. The CDR3 contains 17 residues. The CDR3, as DNA: TGTGCCAGCAGTTTAAATTTTCTTCGTCGCACTAATCAGCCCCAGCATTTT. It yields the protein CASSLNFLRRTNQPQHF.

This chain links TRBV14 with TRBJ2-7; perhaps TRBD2 as D (5 bases). The germline V gene has CDR1 SGHDN and CDR2 FVKESK. This CDR3 contains 13 residues. The V and J ends lost 1 base and 6 bases respectively, with 10 bases between them. This chain's CDR3 is CASSQAGRSEQYF. DNA for the CDR3: TGTGCCAGCAGCCAAGCGGGAAGGTCCGAGCAGTACTTC.

DNA for the CDR3: TGCGCCAGCAGCTTAGCCGGGGGGGGCGACGAGCAGTACTTC. Translating it yields CASSLAGGGDEQYF. The rearrangement links TRBV5-1 to TRBJ2-5; TRBD2 matches 8 bases. The J call is uncertain, as TRBJ2-7 better fits the DNA end. CDR1 SGHRS and CDR2 YFSETQ come from the germline V gene. CDR3 length equals 14 residues.

The rearrangement links TRBV5-1 to TRBJ2-3, with 14 nucleotides matching TRBD2. This CDR3 has 18 amino acids. J lost 0 bases, V lost 3 bases, and 6 bases had no gene match. Germline V gene lookup returns CDR1 SGHRS and CDR2 YFSETQ. The CDR3 protein is CASSSGTSGGSSTDTQYF. CDR3 nucleotide sequence: TGCGCCAGCAGCTCAGGGACTAGCGGGGGTTCTAGCACAGATACGCAGTATTTT.

This clone was seen only a few times. The chain uses TRBV6-6 and TRBJ1-6, with TRBD1 matching 9 bases. Germline lookup yields CDR1 MNHNY and CDR2 SVGAGI (reference sequence). The trim removed 2 bases at V and 10 bases at J, leaving 6 bases unmatched. CDR3 length: 15 residues. CDR3 sequence: CASSYGGQGRSPLHF. The CDR3 bases are TGTGCCAGCAGTTACGGAGGACAGGGGAGGTCACCCCTCCACTTT.

V and J are TRBV6-5 and TRBJ2-3; tentatively, D is TRBD2 (5 bases). The CDR3 covers 14 residues. Germline assignment: CDR1 MNHEY and CDR2 SVGAGI. Deletions cut 8 bases from V and 2 bases from J, with 14 bases between. This CDR3 reads CASGWSGTTDTQYF. CDR3 nucleotides: TGTGCCAGCGGATGGAGCGGAACCACAGATACGCAGTATTTT.

The V gene is TRBV9, the J gene TRBJ2-3, with 13 bases aligning to TRBD2. The V gene's germline CDR1 is SGDLS and CDR2 YYNGEE. The CDR3 runs 16 residues. After removal of 4 bases from V and 2 bases from J, the junction contained 4 bases not matched to a gene. DNA for the CDR3: TGTGCCAGCAGCACCGGGACTAGCGGGAACACAGATACGCAGTATTTT. It yields the protein CASSTGTSGNTDTQYF.

This chain uses TRBV6-5 with TRBJ2-3; maybe TRBD2 (5 bases). The CDR3 runs to 14 residues. CDR1 and CDR2 from the germline V gene are MNHEY and SVGAGI. The V gene lost 0 bases and the J gene lost 5 bases, with 9 bases spanning the gap. The DNA of the CDR3 is TGTGCCAGCAGTTACTCGAGGGCAGGAGATACGCAGTATTTT. Its protein product is CASSYSRAGDTQYF.

The CDR3 region is CASSRGTGGRNTEAFF. The CDR3 DNA reads as TGTGCCAGCAGCCGCGGGACAGGGGGTAGAAACACTGAAGCTTTCTTT. The chain recombines TRBV7-8 with TRBJ1-1, with 11 bases lining up with TRBD1. This CDR3 contains 16 residues. With 5 bases clipped from V and 2 bases from J, the junction kept 7 bases outside the gene matches. Looked up from germline, CDR1 is SGHVS and CDR2 is FQNEAQ.

The chain recombines TRBV2 with TRBJ2-6, with 9 bases identical to TRBD1. The V segment lost 2 bases and the J segment 2 bases; nucleotides outside the gene matches: 10. From germline, CDR1 is SNHLY and CDR2 FYNNEI. This CDR3 contains 19 residues. Written as DNA, the CDR3 is TGTGCCAGCAGTGAATTTTCATTCGGACAGGGGCCTGGGGCCAACGTCCTGACTTTC. This encodes CASSEFSFGQGPGANVLTF. The entire variable domain, with the rest obtained from reference TRBV2 and TRBJ2-6, is as follows: EPEVTQTPSHQVTQMGQEVILRCVPISNHLYFYWYRQILGQKVEFLVSFYNNEISEKSEIFDDQFSVERPDGSNFTLKIRSTKLEDSAMYFCASSEFSFGQGPGANVLTFGAGSRLTVL.

CDR3 sequence reads: CASSLAGGQLLDYTF. The DNA for the CDR3 is TGTGCCAGCAGCTTAGCTGGGGGCCAGCTGTTGGACTACACCTTC. V is TRBV11-2 and J is TRBJ1-2; maybe TRBD1 (6 bases). V gave up 1 base and J gave up 10 bases, with 19 bases separating them. The CDR3 is 15 residues long. Germline V lookup: CDR1 SGHAT, CDR2 FQNNGV.

V and J are TRBV28 and TRBJ1-2; a possible D gene is TRBD1 (6 bases). Germline lookup yields CDR1 MDHEN and CDR2 SYDVKM. The CDR3 loop spans 13 amino acids. The germline V and J ends were trimmed by 11 bases and 0 bases, with 13 bases remaining between them. The CDR3 reads CASRQGPNYGYTF. In nucleotides, the CDR3 is TGTGCCTCCCGGCAGGGGCCTAACTATGGCTACACCTTC.

The J gene is TRBJ2-7, the V gene TRBV7-9; 9 bases fit TRBD1. Germline CDR1 reads SEHNR; CDR2 reads FQNEAQ (reference sequence). The CDR3 is made up of 15 amino acids. V lost 5 bases, J lost 5 bases, and 10 bases stayed unmatched. The CDR3 protein is CASSGNRGQRNEQYF. The CDR3 region has the DNA TGTGCCAGCAGCGGAAACAGGGGGCAGAGGAACGAGCAGTACTTC.

This clone appeared once. The chain uses TRBV19 and TRBJ1-2; tentatively, D is TRBD1 (6 bases). CDR1 and CDR2 (germline): LNHDA, SQIVND (reference sequence). CDR3 length: 16 residues. V dropped 2 bases and J dropped 3 bases, with 16 bases sitting between them. CDR3 sequence reads: CASSINRGRTDYGYTF. CDR3 sequence (DNA): TGTGCCAGTAGTATAAACCGCGGGAGGACAGACTATGGCTACACCTTC.